A selection of T cell receptor beta chains follows, all from one sample in a study of blood T cell repertoires in COVID-19. Measured with immunoSEQ multiplex PCR; TCRdb has only the in-frame clones, and not every one. The sample yields about 270,000 clones, around 89% seen once. Sequencing used PBMCs or T cells enriched from blood (not recorded which). Receptor source: a woman aged 50 to 65 who had recovered from COVID-19. CDR3s include the opening cysteine and the closing phenylalanine or tryptophan. The D gene is left open where the match is weak. For some rows the clone size is stated as once, few or many, or as a class when expanded; others skip it.

J,V,size,D,CDR3,DNA
TRBJ1-1,TRBV2,-,TRBD1,CASSEGTGVNTEAFF,TGTGCCAGCAGTGAGGGGACAGGGGTGAACACTGAAGCTTTCTTT
TRBJ2-3,TRBV4-1,-,TRBD2,CASSQGGRVDTQYF,TGCGCCAGCAGTCAGGGCGGGAGAGTGGATACGCAGTATTTT
TRBJ2-7,TRBV7-8,-,TRBD2,CASSLTSGTYEQYF,TGTGCCAGCAGCTTAACTAGCGGGACGTACGAGCAGTACTTC
TRBJ2-5,TRBV4-3,-,TRBD1,CASSLHRGLETQYF,TGCGCCAGCAGCTTGCACAGGGGGCTCGAGACCCAGTACTTC
TRBJ1-3,TRBV27,-,-,CASSLSNQGRNTIYF,TGTGCCAGCAGTTTATCGAACCAGGGGCGAAACACCATATATTTT
TRBJ1-5,TRBV28,-,TRBD1,CASSRQGGQPQHF,TGTGCCAGCAGCCGACAGGGAGGACAGCCCCAGCATTTT
TRBJ2-5,TRBV10-2,-,-,CASNAGQETQYF,TGCGCCAGCAACGCCGGGCAAGAGACCCAGTACTTC
TRBJ2-2,TRBV19,-,TRBD2,CASSIILAVNTGELFF,TGTGCCAGTAGTATAATACTAGCGGTTAACACCGGGGAGCTGTTTTTT
TRBJ2-7,TRBV12-5,-,-,CASGLVGGVAYEQYF,TGTGCTAGTGGTTTGGTAGGAGGGGTAGCCTACGAGCAGTACTTC
TRBJ1-5,TRBV29-1,few,-,CSVKDNVVGQPQHF,TGCAGCGTTAAGGACAATGTCGTCGGTCAGCCCCAGCATTTT
TRBJ1-2,TRBV9,-,-,CASSFRGTGSVRYGYTF,TGTGCCAGCAGCTTCAGGGGAACAGGATCAGTTCGGTATGGCTACACCTTC
TRBJ2-3,TRBV11-1,-,-,CASSLGSGLSTDTQYF,TGTGCCAGCAGCTTAGGATCAGGCCTTAGCACAGATACGCAGTATTTT
TRBJ1-5,TRBV19,-,-,CASSAGGTTSNQPQHF,TGTGCCAGTAGTGCGGGCGGCACCACTAGCAATCAGCCCCAGCATTTT
TRBJ1-1,TRBV28,-,-,CASSTTDTEAFF,TGTGCCAGCAGTACGACAGACACTGAAGCTTTCTTT
TRBJ2-7,TRBV18,-,TRBD1,CASSPMDSGQSYEQYF,TGTGCCAGCTCACCAATGGATTCGGGACAGAGCTACGAGCAGTACTTC
TRBJ2-2,TRBV7-8,-,-,CASSSFRGGAGELFF,TGTGCCAGCAGCTCATTTAGGGGGGGAGCCGGGGAGCTGTTTTTT
TRBJ2-1,TRBV18,-,-,CASSGVLAGPVYEQFF,TGTGCCAGCTCAGGCGTTTTGGCGGGACCAGTATATGAGCAGTTCTTC
TRBJ2-5,TRBV15,-,TRBD1,CATSRGAGGAETQYF,TGTGCCACCAGCAGAGGGGCAGGGGGCGCAGAGACCCAGTACTTC
TRBJ2-3,TRBV5-8,-,-,CASKQGTRTDTQYF,TGTGCCAGCAAACAAGGGACTCGCACAGATACGCAGTATTTT
TRBJ1-3,TRBV30,-,TRBD1,CAWGQGGNTIYF,TGTGCCTGGGGACAGGGAGGAAACACCATATATTTT
TRBJ2-7,TRBV27,-,TRBD2,CASSRFGTNYEQYF,TGTGCCAGCAGCCGCTTCGGGACTAACTACGAGCAGTACTTC
TRBJ2-1,TRBV18,-,TRBD2,CASSVSGSDEQFF,TGTGCCAGCTCAGTTAGCGGGAGTGATGAGCAGTTCTTC